Listed below are T cell receptor beta chains from one sample, sequenced in a study of OX40 agonist ivuxolimab in advanced cancers. The table came from immunoSEQ multiplex PCR; TCRdb's copy has only in-frame clones and leaves some out. The profile shows about 54,000 clones, over 80% of them singletons. The sequencing used CD4+ or CD8+ T cells sorted from blood, collected in a trial of the OX40 agonist ivuxolimab. Receptors originate from an adult with an advanced solid tumor such as melanoma, head and neck, liver or kidney cancer. CDR3s include the opening cysteine and the closing phenylalanine or tryptophan. A D gene is named only where the DNA matches it firmly.

V: TRBV7-9
J: TRBJ1-5
D: -
CDR3: CASSWGSGYRSGNQPQHF

V: TRBV6-5
J: TRBJ2-4
D: -
CDR3: CASSYENIQYF

V: TRBV30
J: TRBJ1-1
D: TRBD1
CDR3: CAWRAADRLNTEAFF

V: TRBV6-6
J: TRBJ1-1
D: -
CDR3: CASSYNYRAFF

V: TRBV11-1
J: TRBJ2-1
D: -
CDR3: CASSFRRVTYNEQFF

V: TRBV27
J: TRBJ2-3
D: -
CDR3: CASSLLEGHLSTDTQYF

V: TRBV7-9
J: TRBJ2-7
D: TRBD2
CDR3: CASSFLGLAGGEQYF

V: TRBV7-9
J: TRBJ2-7
D: -
CDR3: CASSRDTGEQYF

V: TRBV19
J: TRBJ1-5
D: -
CDR3: CASLSGQGDQPQHF

V: TRBV7-2
J: TRBJ2-5
D: -
CDR3: CASSLGGWEETQYF

V: TRBV28
J: TRBJ1-1
D: -
CDR3: CASSLRVTEAFF

V: TRBV5-1
J: TRBJ2-6
D: TRBD1
CDR3: CASSPNPSGTGSSGANVLTF

V: TRBV19
J: TRBJ1-6
D: -
CDR3: CASSAYRRDPGPLHF

V: TRBV2
J: TRBJ2-2
D: -
CDR3: CARTGPNTGELFF

V: TRBV18
J: TRBJ2-3
D: TRBD2
CDR3: CASSRNQASGGTDTQYF

V: TRBV2
J: TRBJ2-5
D: -
CDR3: CASSPGTTKETQYF

V: TRBV27
J: TRBJ2-1
D: -
CDR3: CASIWWELYNEQFF

V: TRBV5-1
J: TRBJ2-2
D: TRBD1
CDR3: CASSLGDRDWELFF

V: TRBV18
J: TRBJ2-5
D: -
CDR3: CASSPTESETQYF

V: TRBV6-1
J: TRBJ2-2
D: -
CDR3: CAILDTHTGELFF

V: TRBV5-4
J: TRBJ2-7
D: TRBD2
CDR3: CASRTWGTWTSSYEQYF

V: TRBV6-5
J: TRBJ2-7
D: TRBD2
CDR3: CATRLAGIVYEQYF

V: TRBV11-2
J: TRBJ2-7
D: -
CDR3: CASTRVPYEQYF

V: TRBV5-1
J: TRBJ1-1
D: TRBD1
CDR3: CASSPGQGSLVMNTEAFF

V: TRBV7-9
J: TRBJ1-1
D: -
CDR3: CASSLAGEAFF

V: TRBV6-5
J: TRBJ1-2
D: TRBD1
CDR3: CASRGTVIGYTF

V: TRBV10-3
J: TRBJ1-2
D: -
CDR3: CAISESIGYGYTF

V: TRBV14
J: TRBJ2-7
D: -
CDR3: CASSQGTSTEQYF

V: TRBV6-5
J: TRBJ1-1
D: TRBD1
CDR3: CASISGTGRTEAFF

V: TRBV28
J: TRBJ2-7
D: -
CDR3: CASSLVTREQYF

V: TRBV19
J: TRBJ2-1
D: TRBD1
CDR3: CASSIIDRGGYNEQFF

V: TRBV7-9
J: TRBJ1-4
D: -
CDR3: CASSLSSEKLFF

V: TRBV30
J: TRBJ2-7
D: -
CDR3: CAWSNRLYEQYF

V: TRBV29-1
J: TRBJ2-2
D: -
CDR3: CSVAGDSANTGELFF

V: TRBV7-7
J: TRBJ1-5
D: -
CDR3: CASSPDGVYPQHF

V: TRBV7-9
J: TRBJ2-3
D: TRBD2
CDR3: CASSTASGLVTDTQYF

V: TRBV5-1
J: TRBJ1-1
D: -
CDR3: CASSLQGRGGTEAFF

V: TRBV6-1
J: TRBJ1-1
D: TRBD1
CDR3: CASRDRGLTEAFF

V: TRBV18
J: TRBJ2-7
D: TRBD1
CDR3: CASSAGTVVREQYF

V: TRBV29-1
J: TRBJ1-1
D: TRBD1
CDR3: CSVKTGNLRNTEAFF

V: TRBV7-3
J: TRBJ1-2
D: -
CDR3: CASSPGPVDWVGYTF

V: TRBV18
J: TRBJ2-2
D: -
CDR3: CASSPFPASEFSGELFF

V: TRBV6-6
J: TRBJ1-1
D: -
CDR3: CASGGAFF

V: TRBV11-2
J: TRBJ1-2
D: -
CDR3: CASSEYYGYTF

V: TRBV7-2
J: TRBJ1-3
D: -
CDR3: CASSRRGDSGNTIYF

V: TRBV19
J: TRBJ1-4
D: -
CDR3: CASSIEAGEKLFF

V: TRBV16
J: TRBJ1-5
D: -
CDR3: CASSQIPQGDSNQPQHF

V: TRBV5-1
J: TRBJ1-1
D: -
CDR3: CASSLDSMNTEAFF

V: TRBV5-1
J: TRBJ2-7
D: TRBD1
CDR3: CASSQGQGHRQYF

V: TRBV6-5
J: TRBJ2-5
D: TRBD2
CDR3: CASRRGTRIETQYF

V: TRBV28
J: TRBJ2-6
D: -
CDR3: CASSWGVVGANVLTF

V: TRBV4-1
J: TRBJ1-5
D: -
CDR3: CASSQVISGDLSNQPQHF

V: TRBV5-1
J: TRBJ1-2
D: -
CDR3: CASSEQGQDGYTF

V: TRBV7-9
J: TRBJ1-4
D: -
CDR3: CASSPRDRNEKLFF

V: TRBV7-9
J: TRBJ1-3
D: -
CDR3: CASSLGQGREIDTIYF

V: TRBV10-3
J: TRBJ2-3
D: TRBD1
CDR3: CAIRRDSVGDTQYF

V: TRBV10-3
J: TRBJ2-7
D: -
CDR3: CAMKAGANYEQYF

V: TRBV6-6
J: TRBJ2-7
D: TRBD2
CDR3: CASSYSGEGNEQYF

V: TRBV6-6
J: TRBJ2-1
D: -
CDR3: CASSRPESSYNEQFF